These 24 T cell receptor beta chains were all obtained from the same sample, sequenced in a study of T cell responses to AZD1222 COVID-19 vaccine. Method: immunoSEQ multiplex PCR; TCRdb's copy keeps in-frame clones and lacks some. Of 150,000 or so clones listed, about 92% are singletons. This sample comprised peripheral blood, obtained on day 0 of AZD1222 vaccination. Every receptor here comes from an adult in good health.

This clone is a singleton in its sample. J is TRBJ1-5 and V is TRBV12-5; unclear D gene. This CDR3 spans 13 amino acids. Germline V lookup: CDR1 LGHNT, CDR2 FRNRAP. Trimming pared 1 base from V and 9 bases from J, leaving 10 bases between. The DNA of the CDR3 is TGTGCTAGTGGTTTGGAGGCCGCCTCGCCCCAGCATTTT. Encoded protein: CASGLEAASPQHF.

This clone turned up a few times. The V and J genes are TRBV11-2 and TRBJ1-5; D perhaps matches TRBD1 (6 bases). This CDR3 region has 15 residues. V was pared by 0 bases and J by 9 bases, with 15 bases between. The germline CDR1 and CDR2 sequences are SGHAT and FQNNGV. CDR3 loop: CASSLDSGDGRPQHF. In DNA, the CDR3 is TGTGCCAGCAGCTTAGATTCAGGGGACGGGAGGCCCCAGCATTTT. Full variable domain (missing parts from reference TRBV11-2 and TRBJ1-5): EAGVAQSPRYKIIEKRQSVAFWCNPISGHATLYWYQQILGQGPKLLIQFQNNGVVDDSQLPKDRFSAERLKGVDSTLKIQPAKLEDSAVYLCASSLDSGDGRPQHFGDGTRLSIL.

The CDR3 here is CASSAQSPGDEQFF. The CDR3 nucleotides read TGTGCCAGCAGCGCCCAATCCCCGGGGGATGAGCAGTTCTTC. This chain uses TRBV9 with TRBJ2-1; tentatively, D is TRBD2 (6 bases). The CDR3 spans 14 residues. Germline V gives CDR1 SGDLS, CDR2 YYNGEE. Trimming shortened V by 3 bases and J by 8 bases, and 15 bases separated the two germline ends.

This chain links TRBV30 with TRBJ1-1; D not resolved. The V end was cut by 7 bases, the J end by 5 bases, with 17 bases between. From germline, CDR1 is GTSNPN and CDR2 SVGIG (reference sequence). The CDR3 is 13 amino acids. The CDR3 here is CAFLKMGWTEAFF. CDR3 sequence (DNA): TGTGCCTTTCTAAAAATGGGGTGGACTGAAGCTTTCTTT.

The CDR3 DNA sequence: TGCGCCAGCAGCCAAGACGCCCCCCCCGGGACAGGGGGAAACAATGAGCAGTTCTTC. Translated: CASSQDAPPGTGGNNEQFF. The gene calls are TRBV4-1 and TRBJ2-1, with 11 positions matching TRBD1. With V trimmed by 0 bases and J by 5 bases, 12 bases remained unmatched. Germline CDR1 is MGHRA and CDR2 is YSYEKL. The CDR3 is 19 residues long.

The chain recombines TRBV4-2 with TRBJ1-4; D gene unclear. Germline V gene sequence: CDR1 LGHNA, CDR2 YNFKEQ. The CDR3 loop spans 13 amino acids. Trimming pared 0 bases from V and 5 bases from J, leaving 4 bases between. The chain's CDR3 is CASSQDANEKLFF. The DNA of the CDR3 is TGTGCCAGCAGCCAAGATGCAAATGAAAAACTGTTTTTT.

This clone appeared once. CDR3 coding DNA: TGTGCCAGCAGCCCAGGGACTAGCGGGAGCACAGATACGCAGTATTTT. Its protein is CASSPGTSGSTDTQYF. The chain recombines TRBV7-3 with TRBJ2-3; TRBD2 agrees at 12 bases. Germline CDR1 and CDR2: SGHTA and FQGTGA. V trimming: 5 bases; J trimming: 0 bases; junction bases outside the gene matches: 3. The CDR3 spans 16 residues. The full variable domain, completed using reference TRBV7-3 and TRBJ2-3, is GAGVSQTPSNKVTEKGKYVELRCDPISGHTALYWYRQSLGQGPEFLIYFQGTGAADDSGLPNDRFFAVRPEGSVSTLKIQRTERGDSAVYLCASSPGTSGSTDTQYFGPGTRLTVL.

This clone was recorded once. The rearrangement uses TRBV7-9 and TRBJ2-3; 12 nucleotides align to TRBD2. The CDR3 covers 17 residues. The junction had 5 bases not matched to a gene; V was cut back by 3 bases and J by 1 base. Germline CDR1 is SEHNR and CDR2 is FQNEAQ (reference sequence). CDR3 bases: TGTGCCAGCAGCTTGGCTAGCGGGGGGGCCGGCACAGATACGCAGTATTTT. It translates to CASSLASGGAGTDTQYF.

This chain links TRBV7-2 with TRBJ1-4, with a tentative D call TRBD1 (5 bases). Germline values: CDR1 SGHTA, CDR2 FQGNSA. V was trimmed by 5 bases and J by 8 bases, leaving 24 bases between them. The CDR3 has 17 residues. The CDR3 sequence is CASSPPAAGLLREKLFF. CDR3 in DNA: TGTGCCAGCAGCCCTCCGGCGGCGGGGCTATTACGGGAAAAACTGTTTTTT.

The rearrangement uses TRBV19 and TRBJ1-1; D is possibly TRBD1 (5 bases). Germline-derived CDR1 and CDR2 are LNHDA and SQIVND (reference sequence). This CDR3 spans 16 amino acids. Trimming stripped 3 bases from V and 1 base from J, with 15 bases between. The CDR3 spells CASSMITDTSNTEAFF. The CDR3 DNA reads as TGTGCCAGTAGTATGATCACGGACACGTCGAACACTGAAGCTTTCTTT.

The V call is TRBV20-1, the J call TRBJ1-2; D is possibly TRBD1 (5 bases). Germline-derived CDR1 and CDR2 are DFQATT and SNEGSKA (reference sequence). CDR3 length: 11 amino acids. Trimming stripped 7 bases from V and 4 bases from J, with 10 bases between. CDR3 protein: CSGDGSYGYTF. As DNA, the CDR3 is TGCAGTGGGGACGGATCCTATGGCTACACCTTC.

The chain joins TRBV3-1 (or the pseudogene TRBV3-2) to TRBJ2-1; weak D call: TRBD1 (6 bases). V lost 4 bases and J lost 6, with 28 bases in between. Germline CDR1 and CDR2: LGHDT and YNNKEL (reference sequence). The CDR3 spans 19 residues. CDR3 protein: CASSPRSPYGQSLPNEQFF. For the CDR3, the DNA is TGTGCCAGCAGCCCTAGATCACCTTATGGACAGAGTTTGCCCAATGAGCAGTTCTTC.

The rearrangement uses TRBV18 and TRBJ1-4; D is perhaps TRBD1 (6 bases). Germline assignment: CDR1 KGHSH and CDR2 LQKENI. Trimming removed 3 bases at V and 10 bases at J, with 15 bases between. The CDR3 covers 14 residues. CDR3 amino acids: CASSPGGNRGKLFF. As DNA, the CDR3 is TGTGCCAGCTCACCGGGGGGCAATAGAGGAAAACTGTTTTTT.

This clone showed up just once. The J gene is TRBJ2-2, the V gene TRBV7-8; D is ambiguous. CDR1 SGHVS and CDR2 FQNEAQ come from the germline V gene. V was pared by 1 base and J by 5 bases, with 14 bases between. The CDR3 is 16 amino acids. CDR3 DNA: TGTGCCAGCAGCTTAGGGCTAGGAGCACGAACCGGGGAGCTGTTTTTT. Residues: CASSLGLGARTGELFF.

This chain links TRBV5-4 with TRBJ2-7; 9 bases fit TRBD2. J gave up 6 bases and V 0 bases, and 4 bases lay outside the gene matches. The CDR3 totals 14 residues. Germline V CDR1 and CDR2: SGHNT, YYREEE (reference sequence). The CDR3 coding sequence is TGTGCCAGCAGCTTGGCCGAGACTAGCGGCGAGCAGTACTTC. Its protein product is CASSLAETSGEQYF. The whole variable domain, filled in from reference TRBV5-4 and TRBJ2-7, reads ETGVTQSPTHLIKTRGQQVTLRCSSQSGHNTVSWYQQALGQGPQFIFQYYREEENGRGNFPPRFSGLQFPNYSSELNVNALELDDSALYLCASSLAETSGEQYFGPGTRLTVT.

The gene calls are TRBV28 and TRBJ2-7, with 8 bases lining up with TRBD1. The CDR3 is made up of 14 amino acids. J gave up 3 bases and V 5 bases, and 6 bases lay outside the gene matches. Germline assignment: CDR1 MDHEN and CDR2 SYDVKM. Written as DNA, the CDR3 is TGTGCCAGCAGTCCACAGGGGGTGGTCTACGAGCAGTACTTC. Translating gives CASSPQGVVYEQYF.

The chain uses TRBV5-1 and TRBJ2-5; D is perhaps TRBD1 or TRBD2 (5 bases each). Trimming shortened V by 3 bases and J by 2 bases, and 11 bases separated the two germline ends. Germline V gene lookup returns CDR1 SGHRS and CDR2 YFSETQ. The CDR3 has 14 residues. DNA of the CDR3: TGCGCCAGCAGCTCCGGGACCCTTCAAGAGACCCAGTACTTC. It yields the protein CASSSGTLQETQYF.

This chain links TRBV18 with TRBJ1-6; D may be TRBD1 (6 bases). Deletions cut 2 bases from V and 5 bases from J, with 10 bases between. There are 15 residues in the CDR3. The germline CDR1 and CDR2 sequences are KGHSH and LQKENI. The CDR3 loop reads CASSPSTGDNSPLHF. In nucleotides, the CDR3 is TGTGCCAGCTCACCATCGACAGGAGATAATTCACCCCTCCACTTT.

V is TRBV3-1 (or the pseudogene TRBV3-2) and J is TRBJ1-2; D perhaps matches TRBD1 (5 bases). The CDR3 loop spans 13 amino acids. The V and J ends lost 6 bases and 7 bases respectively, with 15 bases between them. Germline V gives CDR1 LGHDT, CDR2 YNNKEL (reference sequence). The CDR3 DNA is TGTGCCAGCAGGTACGCTGGGGGTGGTGGCTACACCTTC. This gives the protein CASRYAGGGGYTF.

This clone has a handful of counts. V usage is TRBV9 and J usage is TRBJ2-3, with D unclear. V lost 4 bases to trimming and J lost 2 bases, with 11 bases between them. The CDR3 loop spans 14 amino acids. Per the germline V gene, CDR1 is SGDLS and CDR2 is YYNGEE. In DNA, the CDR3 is TGTGCCAGCAGCCCCCAGGTGAACACAGATACGCAGTATTTT. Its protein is CASSPQVNTDTQYF.

The CDR3 sequence is CASSRATLLDEQFF. DNA of the CDR3: TGTGCCAGCTCACGCGCTACCCTATTGGATGAGCAGTTCTTC. The V gene is TRBV18, the J gene TRBJ2-1; D gene unclear. The CDR3 covers 14 residues. Germline CDR1 KGHSH, CDR2 LQKENI. V gave up 4 bases and J gave up 8 bases, with 15 bases separating them.

CDR3 sequence (DNA): TGTGCCAGCAGCCAAGACGGACAGGAACCTCAGCCCCAGCATTTT. It specifies CASSQDGQEPQPQHF. The V gene is TRBV4-2, the J gene TRBJ1-5; TRBD1 aligns across 7 bases. The CDR3 loop spans 15 amino acids. V shed 0 bases, J shed 6 bases, and the junction held 5 bases outside the gene matches. The germline CDR1 and CDR2 sequences are LGHNA and YNFKEQ.

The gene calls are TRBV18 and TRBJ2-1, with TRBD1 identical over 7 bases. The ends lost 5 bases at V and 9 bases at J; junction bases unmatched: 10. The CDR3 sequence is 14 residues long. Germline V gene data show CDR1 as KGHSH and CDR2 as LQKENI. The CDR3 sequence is CASSTTQQGSEQFF. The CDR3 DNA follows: TGTGCCAGCTCAACGACTCAACAGGGGAGTGAGCAGTTCTTC.

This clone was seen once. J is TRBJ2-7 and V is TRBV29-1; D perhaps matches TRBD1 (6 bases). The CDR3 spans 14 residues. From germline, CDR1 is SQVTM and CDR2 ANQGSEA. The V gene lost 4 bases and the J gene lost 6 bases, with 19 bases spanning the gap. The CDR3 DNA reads TGCAGCGTTGTGACATCACAGGGTCTACGCGAGCAGTACTTC. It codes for CSVVTSQGLREQYF.